The 15 T cell receptor beta chains reported below all come from one sample, sequenced in a study of patients and donors after allogeneic stem cell transplantation. TCRdb recomputed calls from the RT-PCR reads with MiXCR, one row per CDR3 protein. The sample contains 70,000 to 85,000 distinct CDR3 sequences, about 26% of which appear only once. The sequencing input was blood, either unsorted or a sorted T cell fraction (not recorded which). All receptors come from a human donor who was either an allogeneic HSCT recipient or a stem cell or donor lymphocyte infusion donor (not recorded which). It is not recorded whose cells these are; they may come from a transplant donor.

V usage is TRBV7-2 and J usage is TRBJ1-1; 8 bases are a match to TRBD1. The ends lost 2 bases at V and 6 bases at J; junction bases unmatched: 8. Germline V gives CDR1 SGHTA, CDR2 FQGNSA. This CDR3 comprises 15 residues. The CDR3 region has the DNA TGTGCCAGCAGCTTATATGGCAGGGGGCACGCTGAAGCTTTCTTT. This translates into CASSLYGRGHAEAFF. The variable domain in full, with the rest retrieved from reference TRBV7-2 and TRBJ1-1, is GAGVSQSPSNKVTEKGKDVELRCDPISGHTALYWYRQSLGQGLEFLIYFQGNSAPDKSGLPSDRFSAERTGGSVSTLTIQRTQQEDSAVYLCASSLYGRGHAEAFFGQGTRLTVV.

The chain is built from TRBV7-8 and TRBJ1-2; TRBD1 agrees at 9 bases. The CDR3 covers 13 residues. J gave up 8 bases and V 5 bases, and 6 bases lay outside the gene matches. Germline CDR1 is SGHVS and CDR2 is FQNEAQ. Here the CDR3 DNA reads TGTGCCAGCAGCCCGGACAGGGGAAGGGGCTACACCTTC. Its translation: CASSPDRGRGYTF.

The CDR3 region has the DNA TGCGCCAGCAGCCGTCTAGCGGGCCAAGAGACCCAGTACTTC. Its protein product is CASSRLAGQETQYF. The genes are TRBV4-1 and TRBJ2-5; 8 bases line up with TRBD2. The CDR3 consists of 14 residues. The V segment lost 4 bases and the J segment 1 base; nucleotides outside the gene matches: 2. Germline V lookup: CDR1 MGHRA, CDR2 YSYEKL.

The rearrangement links TRBV7-9 to TRBJ2-5; TRBD1 matches at 7 bases. This CDR3 has 13 amino acids. V was pared by 4 bases and J by 10 bases, with 9 bases of the junction left unmatched. Germline CDR1 and CDR2: SEHNR and FQNEAQ (reference sequence). The CDR3 protein is CASSSGTELCQYF. DNA of the CDR3: TGTGCCAGCAGCTCCGGGACAGAATTATGCCAGTACTTC. Variable domain in full (rest from reference TRBV7-9 and TRBJ2-5): DTGVSQNPRHKITKRGQNVTFRCDPISEHNRLYWYRQTLGQGPEFLTYFQNEAQLEKSRLLSDRFSAERPKGSFSTLEIQRTEQGDSAMYLCASSSGTELCQYFGPGTRLLVL.

This clonotype was recorded once. The chain has TRBV29-1 and TRBJ2-7, with D possibly called TRBD1 or TRBD2 (5 bases each). V was pared by 3 bases and J by 2 bases, with 11 bases between. Germline V lookup: CDR1 SQVTM, CDR2 ANQGSEA. The CDR3 runs to 13 residues. Here the CDR3 reads CSVDRDGTYEQYF. The CDR3, as DNA: TGCAGCGTTGACCGGGACGGAACCTACGAGCAGTACTTC.

V is TRBV5-6 and J is TRBJ1-5, with D possibly matching TRBD1 (5 bases). The CDR3 is made up of 14 amino acids. V shed 1 base and J shed 11 bases, with 16 bases lying between them. Looked up from germline, CDR1 is SGHDT and CDR2 is YYEEEE. CDR3 region: CASSLQGVIAAQHF. The DNA of the CDR3 is TGTGCCAGCAGCTTGCAGGGTGTAATTGCGGCCCAGCATTTT.

In this sample, this clonotype turned up a few times. V gene TRBV4-2 combines with J gene TRBJ2-2; perhaps TRBD1 as D (6 bases). The V end lost 7 bases, the J end lost 2 bases, and 17 bases lay between the germline ends. Germline-derived CDR1 and CDR2 are LGHNA and YNFKEQ. The CDR3 extends over 16 amino acids. The CDR3 reads CASTHSGTLNTGELFF. The CDR3 bases are TGTGCCAGCACCCATTCCGGGACACTTAACACCGGGGAGCTGTTTTTT.

There are a few counts of this clonotype. V usage is TRBV3-1 and J usage is TRBJ1-1, with D possibly being TRBD1 (5 bases). CDR1 and CDR2 (germline): LGHDT, YNNKEL (reference sequence). V lost 7 bases to trimming and J lost 7 bases, with 10 bases between them. CDR3 size: 11 residues. The CDR3 nucleotides read TGTGCCAGCACCCAGGGAATTGAAGCTTTCTTT. Amino acids: CASTQGIEAFF.

The chain carries TRBV18 and TRBJ1-1, with a possible D match to TRBD1 (5 bases). Trimming cost V 4 bases and J 11 bases, with 11 bases left between them. The CDR3 is made up of 11 amino acids. Germline V gene lookup returns CDR1 KGHSH and CDR2 LQKENI. CDR3 protein: CASSLREVAFF. The CDR3 bases are TGTGCCAGCTCACTCAGGGAGGTGGCTTTCTTT. The whole variable domain, remainder taken from reference TRBV18 and TRBJ1-1, is NAGVMQNPRHLVRRRGQEARLRCSPMKGHSHVYWYRQLPEEGLKFMVYLQKENIIDESGMPKERFSAEFPKEGPSILRIQQVVRGDSAAYFCASSLREVAFFGQGTRLTVV.

This CDR3 is CASSSGDLRTDTQYF. The CDR3 nucleotides read TGTGCCAGCAGCTCCGGGGACCTACGCACAGATACGCAGTATTTT. The chain is built from TRBV7-9 and TRBJ2-3; D is perhaps TRBD1 or TRBD2 (5 bases each). CDR3 length: 15 amino acids. CDR1 is SEHNR and CDR2 is FQNEAQ in the germline V gene (reference sequence). Trimming took 4 bases from V and 1 from J, leaving 12 bases between them. Full variable domain (missing parts from reference TRBV7-9 and TRBJ2-3): DTGVSQNPRHKITKRGQNVTFRCDPISEHNRLYWYRQTLGQGPEFLTYFQNEAQLEKSRLLSDRFSAERPKGSFSTLEIQRTEQGDSAMYLCASSSGDLRTDTQYFGPGTRLTVL.

This clonotype was counted at least ten times. At one end the junction does not follow the germline gene, possibly because of a read error. The chain has TRBV12-3 or TRBV12-4 and TRBJ2-2; D gene uncertain. CDR3 length: 15 amino acids. The CDR3 coding sequence is TGCGCCAGCAGCTTGGGAACTGCGAACACCGGGGAGCTGTTTTTT. Protein: CASSLGTANTGELFF.

This clonotype was observed at least ten times. This chain links TRBV27 with TRBJ1-6; the match to TRBD1 covers 7 bases. CDR1 and CDR2 (germline): MNHEY, SMNVEV (reference sequence). The CDR3 has 18 amino acids. V shed 3 bases, J shed 0 bases, and the junction held 8 bases outside the gene matches. Here the CDR3 reads CASSLRPGQSSYNSPLHF. As DNA, the CDR3 is TGTGCCAGCAGTTTGCGCCCGGGACAGAGCTCCTATAATTCACCCCTCCACTTT.

In its sample, this clonotype was seen a few times. The rearrangement joins TRBV27 to TRBJ1-4, with 9 bases lining up with TRBD1. The CDR3 sequence is 14 residues long. From germline, CDR1 is MNHEY and CDR2 SMNVEV (reference sequence). J lost 10 bases, V lost 1 base, and 4 bases had no gene match. CDR3 DNA: TGTGCCAGCAGTTTATACAGGGGGCAGGGAAAACTGTTTTTT. This translates into CASSLYRGQGKLFF.

In this sample, this clonotype turned up a few times. This sequence joins TRBV20-1 and TRBJ2-7, with 14 bases matching TRBD2. Per the germline V gene, CDR1 is DFQATT and CDR2 is SNEGSKA (reference sequence). V was clipped by 3 bases and J by 2 bases; unmatched bases: 6. This CDR3 is built from 16 residues. CDR3 in DNA: TGCAGTGCTAGGGGGACTAGCGGGAGATCAACCTACGAGCAGTACTTC. Translation: CSARGTSGRSTYEQYF.

The chain uses TRBV20-1 and TRBJ2-1; D gene unclear. V shed 0 bases and J shed 3 bases, with 9 bases lying between them. This CDR3 region has 14 residues. The germline gives CDR1 DFQATT, CDR2 SNEGSKA (reference sequence). This CDR3 reads CSARDRIGYNEQFF. As DNA, the CDR3 is TGCAGTGCTAGAGATCGGATCGGCTACAATGAGCAGTTCTTC.